Described below is a single T cell receptor (beta chain) sequence and its context. This record belongs to a study of blood T cell repertoires in COVID-19. Looking at the study overall: The cDNA or gDNA used as material had been derived from T cells, B-cell-depleted T cells, or PBMCs.

V lost 4 bases, J lost 4 bases, and 16 bases lay in between. The CDR3 is made up of 15 amino acids. Germline CDR1 is LGHDT and CDR2 is YNNKEL (reference sequence). As originally analysed: Reference gene primer amplification gave nucleated cell count estimates. TCRdb's table, derived via immunoSEQ multiplex PCR, lists solely in-frame clones and lacks some. D and trimming were read from the DNA, whereas the V and J calls and clone size are those reported in that table. Of about 150,000 clones listed, 82% are singletons. The receptor's source is a human donor with acute or convalescent COVID-19. The donor label of this sample is uncertain. J is TRBJ1-2 and V is TRBV3-1 (or the pseudogene TRBV3-2), with D perhaps matching TRBD1 (5 bases). Sequenced sample: peripheral blood. CDR3 nucleotide sequence: TGTGCCAGCAGCCGGGGACCGGGACTGGTCTATGGCTACACCTTC. It encodes CASSRGPGLVYGYTF.